One TCR beta chain is described in this entry. What it recognizes is unknown. This specimen belongs to a study of T cell responses to AZD1222 COVID-19 vaccine. Study observations and caveats: Spike-specific TCR breadth rose after two AZD1222 doses, and depth rose as well.

Assay: immunoSEQ multiplex PCR; the TCRdb copy retains only in-frame clones and omits some. This sample carries approximately 99,000 clones, 86% of them seen once, and the ten largest clones take less than 3.5%. The V gene end was trimmed by 4 bases and the J gene end by 2 bases; junction bases not matched to a gene: 8. From germline, CDR1 is SGHTA and CDR2 FQGNSA. The CDR3 is 15 amino acids. The V call is TRBV7-2, the J call TRBJ2-7; 7 nucleotides align to TRBD1. The source is an adult in good health. Specimen: peripheral blood, collected on day 0 of AZD1222 vaccination. The CDR3, as DNA: TGTGCCAGCAGCTCGACGACAGGGAATACCTACGAGCAGTACTTC. This translates into CASSSTTGNTYEQYF. Variable domain in full (rest from reference TRBV7-2 and TRBJ2-7): GAGVSQSPSNKVTEKGKDVELRCDPISGHTALYWYRQSLGQGLEFLIYFQGNSAPDKSGLPSDRFSAERTGGSVSTLTIQRTQQEDSAVYLCASSSTTGNTYEQYFGPGTRLTVT.